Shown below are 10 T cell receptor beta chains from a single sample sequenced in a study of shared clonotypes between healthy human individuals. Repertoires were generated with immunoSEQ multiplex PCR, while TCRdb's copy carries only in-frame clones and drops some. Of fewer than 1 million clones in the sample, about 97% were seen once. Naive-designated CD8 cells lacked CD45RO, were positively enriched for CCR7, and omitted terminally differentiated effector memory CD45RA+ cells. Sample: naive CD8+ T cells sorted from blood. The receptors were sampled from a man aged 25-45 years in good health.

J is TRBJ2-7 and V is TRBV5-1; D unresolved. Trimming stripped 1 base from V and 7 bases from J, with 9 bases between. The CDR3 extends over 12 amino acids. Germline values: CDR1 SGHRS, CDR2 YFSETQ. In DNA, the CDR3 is TGCGCCAGCAGCTTGATATCCGGTGAGCAGTACTTC. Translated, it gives CASSLISGEQYF.

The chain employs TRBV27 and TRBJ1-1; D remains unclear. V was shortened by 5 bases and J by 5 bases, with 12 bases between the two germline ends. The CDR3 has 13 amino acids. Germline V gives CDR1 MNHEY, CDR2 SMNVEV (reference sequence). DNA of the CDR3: TGTGCCAGCAGTCCCGGGGTGATGACTGAAGCTTTCTTT. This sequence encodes CASSPGVMTEAFF.

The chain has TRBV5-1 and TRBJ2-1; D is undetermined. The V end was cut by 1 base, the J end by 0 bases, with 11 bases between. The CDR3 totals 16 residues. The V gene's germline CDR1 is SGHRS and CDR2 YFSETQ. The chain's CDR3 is CASSLLWAISYNEQFF. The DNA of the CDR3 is TGCGCCAGCAGCTTGTTGTGGGCAATCTCCTACAATGAGCAGTTCTTC.

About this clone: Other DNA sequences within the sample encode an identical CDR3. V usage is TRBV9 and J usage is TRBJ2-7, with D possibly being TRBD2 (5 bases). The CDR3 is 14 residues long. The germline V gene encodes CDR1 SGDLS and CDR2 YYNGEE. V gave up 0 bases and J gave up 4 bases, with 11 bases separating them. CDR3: CASSVGGSGYEQYF. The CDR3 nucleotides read TGTGCCAGCAGCGTAGGGGGATCGGGGTACGAGCAGTACTTC.

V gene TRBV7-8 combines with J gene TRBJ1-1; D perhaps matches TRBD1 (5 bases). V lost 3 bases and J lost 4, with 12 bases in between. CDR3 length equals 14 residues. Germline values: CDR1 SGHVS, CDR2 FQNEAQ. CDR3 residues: CASSLGPGGTEAFF. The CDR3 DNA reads TGTGCCAGCAGCTTGGGACCCGGCGGCACTGAAGCTTTCTTT.

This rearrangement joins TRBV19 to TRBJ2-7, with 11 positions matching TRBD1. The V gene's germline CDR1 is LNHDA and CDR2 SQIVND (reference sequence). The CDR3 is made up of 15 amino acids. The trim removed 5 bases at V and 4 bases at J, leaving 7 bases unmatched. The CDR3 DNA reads TGTGCCAGTAGTTTCGCCGGGACAGGGGGATACGAGCAGTACTTC. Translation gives CASSFAGTGGYEQYF.

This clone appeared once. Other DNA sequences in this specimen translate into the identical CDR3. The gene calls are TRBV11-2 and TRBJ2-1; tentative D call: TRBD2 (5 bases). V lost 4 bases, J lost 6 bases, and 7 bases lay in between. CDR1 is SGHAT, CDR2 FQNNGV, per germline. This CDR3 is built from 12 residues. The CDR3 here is CASSSLGNEQFF. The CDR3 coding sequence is TGTGCCAGCAGCTCACTAGGCAATGAGCAGTTCTTC.

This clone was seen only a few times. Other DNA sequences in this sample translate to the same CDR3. The CDR3 coding sequence is TGTGCCAGCAGTTTAGGAGGGAATGAGCAGTTCTTC. It yields the protein CASSLGGNEQFF. The V and J genes are TRBV28 and TRBJ2-1, with a weak D call TRBD2 (6 bases). Deletions cut 2 bases from V and 7 bases from J, with 6 bases between. Germline V gives CDR1 MDHEN, CDR2 SYDVKM. There are 12 residues in the CDR3.

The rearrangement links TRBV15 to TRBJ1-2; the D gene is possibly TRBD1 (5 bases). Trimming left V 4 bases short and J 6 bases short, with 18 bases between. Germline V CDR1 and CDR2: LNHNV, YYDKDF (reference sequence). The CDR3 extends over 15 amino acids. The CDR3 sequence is CATSNTGPGRHGYTF. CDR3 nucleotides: TGTGCCACCAGCAACACGGGTCCGGGACGGCATGGCTACACCTTC.

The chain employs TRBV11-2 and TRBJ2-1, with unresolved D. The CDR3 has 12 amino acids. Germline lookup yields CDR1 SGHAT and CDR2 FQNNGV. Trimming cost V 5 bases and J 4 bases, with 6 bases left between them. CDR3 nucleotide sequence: TGTGCCAGCAGCCACTATTACAATGAGCAGTTCTTC. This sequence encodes CASSHYYNEQFF.